Following are 29 T cell receptor beta chains from one sample sequenced in a study of early T cells in non-severe SARS-CoV-2 infection. Each CDR3 protein is one row after TCRdb ran MiXCR on the 5' RACE reads. The table shows fewer than 55,000 distinct CDR3 sequences, with about 9.1% occurring only once. Material for sequencing was whole blood. All receptors derive from an adult who was a healthcare worker with PCR-confirmed SARS-CoV-2 infection or an uninfected control (not recorded which).

For the CDR3, the DNA is TGTGCCAGCAGCTCCGCGGGGGTAGCAGAGACCCAGTACTTC. It encodes CASSSAGVAETQYF. V usage is TRBV7-2 and J usage is TRBJ2-5, with 7 bases identical to TRBD2. Trimming removed 4 bases from V and 4 bases from J; junction bases left unmatched: 6. The CDR3 has 14 amino acids. Germline lookup yields CDR1 SGHTA and CDR2 FQGNSA.

This clonotype was seen at least ten times. The gene calls are TRBV12-3 or TRBV12-4 and TRBJ2-2; TRBD1 matches at 7 bases. The CDR3 is made up of 14 amino acids. Losses at the gene ends were 4 bases for V and 3 bases for J; bases not matched to a gene: 2. The CDR3 is CASSSTGYTGELFF. Here the CDR3 DNA reads TGTGCCAGCAGTTCGACAGGGTACACCGGGGAGCTGTTTTTT.

The chain combines TRBV27 with TRBJ2-7; D may be TRBD1 (6 bases). The CDR3 has 13 residues. Germline-derived CDR1 and CDR2 are MNHEY and SMNVEV (reference sequence). V was shortened by 3 bases and J by 5 bases, with 11 bases between the two germline ends. This CDR3 is CASSLRGQHEQYF. CDR3 in DNA: TGTGCCAGCAGTTTGCGAGGACAGCACGAGCAGTACTTC.

This clonotype came up many times. The J gene is TRBJ1-5, the V gene TRBV5-5, with D possibly TRBD1 on 5 matching bases. Between the trimmed V and J ends, which lost 0 bases and 4 bases, there was a span of 14 bases. CDR3 length: 16 amino acids. Germline assignment: CDR1 SGHKS and CDR2 YYEKEE (reference sequence). The CDR3 sequence: CASSLAQMGGNQPQHF. The CDR3 DNA sequence: TGTGCCAGCAGCTTGGCCCAAATGGGGGGAAATCAGCCCCAGCATTTT.

This clonotype was counted at least ten times. This rearrangement joins TRBV6-5 to TRBJ1-1; D unresolved. Trimming cost V 0 bases and J 10 bases, with 12 bases left between them. The CDR3 runs to 13 residues. Germline V lookup: CDR1 MNHEY, CDR2 SVGAGI. CDR3 loop: CASSYSANSGAFF. In nucleotides, the CDR3 is TGTGCCAGCAGTTACTCAGCCAACTCGGGAGCTTTCTTT.

This clonotype was recorded at least ten times. The chain carries TRBV20-1 and TRBJ2-1; TRBD2 matches at 9 bases. Germline CDR1 reads DFQATT; CDR2 reads SNEGSKA (reference sequence). V trimming: 6 bases; J trimming: 1 base; junction bases outside the gene matches: 13. This CDR3 contains 17 residues. The DNA for the CDR3 is TGCAGTGCCCCGAATGCGGGGGGGGCCGATTCCTACAATGAGCAGTTCTTC. Its protein product is CSAPNAGGADSYNEQFF.

This clonotype was observed a handful of times. The chain joins TRBV7-2 to TRBJ2-3, with a tentative D call TRBD2 (6 bases). Germline V gives CDR1 SGHTA, CDR2 FQGNSA. The CDR3 spans 14 residues. V shed 1 base and J shed 4 bases, with 9 bases lying between them. The CDR3 reads CASSLDSGADTQYF. In nucleotides, the CDR3 is TGTGCCAGCAGCTTAGATTCGGGAGCAGATACGCAGTATTTT.

This clonotype turned up a few times. The rearrangement uses TRBV6-5 and TRBJ2-7; TRBD1 matches at 8 bases. The CDR3 is made up of 14 amino acids. Looked up from germline, CDR1 is MNHEY and CDR2 is SVGAGI. The trim removed 5 bases at V and 3 bases at J, leaving 6 bases unmatched. The DNA for the CDR3 is TGTGCCAGCAGTATCCGGGACAGGAACTACGAGCAGTACTTC. Residues: CASSIRDRNYEQYF.

This clonotype was seen many times. This chain connects TRBV7-3 to TRBJ2-6; D possibly corresponds to TRBD2 (7 bases). Germline values: CDR1 SGHTA, CDR2 FQGTGA. Trimming stripped 5 bases from V and 2 bases from J, with 13 bases between. The CDR3 covers 16 residues. Here the CDR3 DNA reads TGTGCCAGCAGCCCAAGGGGGGGCCCTGGGGCCAACGTCCTGACTTTC. Translating gives CASSPRGGPGANVLTF.

Relative to its sample, this clonotype is medium-sized. V gene TRBV20-1 combines with J gene TRBJ2-1; D might be TRBD1 (6 bases). V was shortened by 0 bases and J by 0 bases, with 12 bases between the two germline ends. CDR1 is DFQATT, CDR2 SNEGSKA, per germline (reference sequence). The CDR3 consists of 16 residues. This chain's CDR3 is CSARDHRVDSYNEQFF. CDR3 DNA: TGCAGTGCTAGAGATCACAGGGTGGACTCCTACAATGAGCAGTTCTTC.

The V gene is TRBV7-3, the J gene TRBJ1-1; TRBD1 is a possible D gene (5 bases). This CDR3 is built from 13 residues. CDR1 and CDR2 (germline): SGHTA, FQGTGA. V was cut by 4 bases and J by 6 bases, with 12 bases left in between. CDR3 sequence: CASSSYPGAEAFF. As DNA, the CDR3 is TGTGCCAGCAGCTCTTACCCGGGGGCTGAAGCTTTCTTT.

This clonotype occurred many times. V and J are TRBV7-9 and TRBJ2-1; possibly TRBD2 for D (6 bases). The CDR3 length is 11 residues. With 4 bases removed from V and 16 bases from J, the gap between germline ends came to 14 bases. CDR1 and CDR2 (germline): SEHNR, FQNEAQ (reference sequence). The CDR3 bases are TGTGCCAGCAGCTCGCCGACTAGAAGATTCTTC. This gives the protein CASSSPTRRFF.

This clonotype appeared many times. This chain connects TRBV5-6 to TRBJ1-6, with D maybe TRBD1 (5 bases). Germline CDR1 SGHDT, CDR2 YYEEEE. The CDR3 length is 14 residues. V lost 1 base and J 5 bases, leaving 7 bases between the germline ends. CDR3 DNA sequence: TGTGCCAGCAGCTTGAGGGACCATAATTCACCCCTCCACTTT. This encodes CASSLRDHNSPLHF.

This chain connects TRBV7-6 to TRBJ1-1; D uncertain. Germline CDR1 SGHVS, CDR2 FNYEAQ. The V end was cut by 5 bases, the J end by 5 bases, with 18 bases between. The CDR3 runs to 15 residues. DNA for the CDR3: TGTGCCAGCAGCCCCCCGGGGAGGGTTCAAACTGAAGCTTTCTTT. It yields the protein CASSPPGRVQTEAFF.

This clonotype came up many times. The chain joins TRBV14 to TRBJ1-5; D not certain. This CDR3 spans 12 amino acids. Trimming left V 2 bases short and J 7 bases short, with 6 bases between. CDR1 SGHDN and CDR2 FVKESK come from the germline V gene. The chain's CDR3 is CASSQHNQPQHF. The CDR3 DNA sequence: TGTGCCAGCAGCCAACACAACCAGCCCCAGCATTTT.

This clonotype was detected a few times. The rearrangement links TRBV10-3 to TRBJ2-1; D possibly corresponds to TRBD2 (5 bases). CDR3 length equals 12 residues. The V and J ends lost 5 bases and 7 bases respectively, with 9 bases between them. Germline loops: CDR1 ENHRY, CDR2 SYGVKD. The chain's CDR3 is CAISWTYNEQFF. CDR3 bases: TGTGCCATCAGTTGGACTTATAATGAGCAGTTCTTC.

CDR3 coding DNA: TGTGCCAGCAGCCAAGTCGGGGGAACCGGGGAGCTGTTTTTT. This encodes CASSQVGGTGELFF. This chain connects TRBV3-1 to TRBJ2-2; D possibly corresponds to TRBD2 (6 bases). Germline values: CDR1 LGHDT, CDR2 YNNKEL (reference sequence). Trimming removed 1 base at V and 5 bases at J, with 8 bases between. The CDR3 covers 14 residues.

This clonotype was found a few times. The gene calls are TRBV6-6 and TRBJ2-7; 15 bases are a match to TRBD2. This CDR3 has 16 residues. With 5 bases clipped from V and 1 base from J, the junction kept 3 bases outside the gene matches. Germline CDR1 and CDR2: MNHNY and SVGAGI (reference sequence). The CDR3 reads CASSHGTSGGSYEQYF. The CDR3 DNA follows: TGTGCCAGCAGTCACGGGACTAGCGGGGGGTCCTACGAGCAGTACTTC.

The CDR3 reads CASSLVSTSGGAGTDTQYF. The CDR3 coding sequence is TGTGCCAGCAGCTTAGTATCAACTAGCGGGGGGGCCGGCACAGATACGCAGTATTTT. The rearrangement links TRBV7-2 to TRBJ2-3; TRBD2 matches 13 bases. V trimming: 1 base; J trimming: 1 base; junction bases outside the gene matches: 8. The CDR3 has 19 amino acids. Per germline, CDR1 SGHTA and CDR2 FQGNSA.

This clonotype was seen many times. The chain carries TRBV11-3 and TRBJ2-7; D might be TRBD2 (5 bases). The CDR3 runs to 13 residues. The V end lost 4 bases, the J end lost 7 bases, and 14 bases lay between the germline ends. CDR1 is SGHNT, CDR2 YENEEA, per germline. CDR3 nucleotides: TGTGCCAGCAGCTCGGACGGCCCGGGGGAGCAGTACTTC. Translation: CASSSDGPGEQYF.

This clonotype was counted a few times. The genes are TRBV7-6 and TRBJ2-7; 8 nucleotides match TRBD2. Trimming removed 5 bases from V and 2 bases from J; junction bases left unmatched: 5. This CDR3 is built from 14 residues. CDR1 is SGHVS and CDR2 is FNYEAQ in the germline V gene. The CDR3 here is CASSALAGAYEQYF. DNA for the CDR3: TGTGCCAGCAGCGCTCTAGCGGGCGCCTACGAGCAGTACTTC.

This clonotype was found many times. The chain employs TRBV4-3 and TRBJ2-7; 10 nucleotides match TRBD2. The CDR3 totals 16 residues. CDR1 and CDR2 from the germline V gene are LGHNA and YSLEER. The trim removed 0 bases at V and 6 bases at J, leaving 8 bases unmatched. In DNA, the CDR3 is TGCGCCAGCAGCCAAGATCCTAGCGGGAGTTTGGGCGAGCAGTACTTC. It translates to CASSQDPSGSLGEQYF.

This clonotype was found once. The gene calls are TRBV7-2 and TRBJ2-3, with D perhaps being TRBD1 or TRBD2 (5 bases each). The CDR3 covers 14 residues. V gave up 2 bases and J gave up 4 bases, with 10 bases separating them. Germline loops: CDR1 SGHTA, CDR2 FQGNSA. The CDR3: CASSLMQGPDTQYF. The CDR3 DNA follows: TGTGCCAGCAGCTTAATGCAGGGACCAGATACGCAGTATTTT.

This clonotype was seen ten or more times. The rearrangement links TRBV20-1 to TRBJ2-7; TRBD2 aligns across 14 bases. Germline V gene data show CDR1 as DFQATT and CDR2 as SNEGSKA (reference sequence). V was pared by 5 bases and J by 4 bases, with 7 bases of the junction left unmatched. This CDR3 contains 15 residues. The DNA of the CDR3 is TGCAGTGCTGGAGGACTAGCGGGAGGTGGGTACGAGCAGTACTTC. Translated: CSAGGLAGGGYEQYF.

This clonotype occurred many times. The gene calls are TRBV27 and TRBJ2-6, with D maybe TRBD1 (5 bases). Germline assignment: CDR1 MNHEY and CDR2 SMNVEV (reference sequence). This CDR3 is built from 15 residues. V shed 7 bases and J shed 0 bases, with 10 bases lying between them. The CDR3 reads CASTLRASGANVLTF. CDR3 sequence (DNA): TGTGCCAGCACCCTCAGGGCCTCTGGGGCCAACGTCCTGACTTTC.

This clonotype was seen ten or more times. The chain carries TRBV3-1 and TRBJ1-1; 8 bases fit TRBD1. The V segment lost 4 bases and the J segment 6 bases; nucleotides outside the gene matches: 7. Germline V CDR1 and CDR2: LGHDT, YNNKEL (reference sequence). The CDR3 extends over 14 amino acids. CDR3 DNA sequence: TGTGCCAGCAGCCGCGGACAGGGAGGCGCTGAAGCTTTCTTT. Translation: CASSRGQGGAEAFF.

This clonotype was recorded at least ten times. The rearrangement links TRBV3-1 to TRBJ2-7, with a possible D match to TRBD2 (6 bases). Germline-derived CDR1 and CDR2 are LGHDT and YNNKEL (reference sequence). V was clipped by 3 bases and J by 5 bases, with 17 bases between them. The length of the CDR3 is 15 residues. In nucleotides, the CDR3 is TGTGCCAGCAGCCAGGATGCTAGCGAGAGAAACGAGCAGTACTTC. This gives the protein CASSQDASERNEQYF.

This clonotype was seen at least ten times. This is likely a read error, given that the CDR3 carries no conserved phenylalanine or tryptophan at its end. The gene calls are TRBV25-1 and TRBJ2-7; 11 nucleotides agree with TRBD1. The trim removed 8 bases at V and 4 bases at J, leaving 7 bases unmatched. CDR1 is MGHDK and CDR2 is SYGVNS in the germline V gene. The CDR3 spans 14 residues. The CDR3 spells CASGEGQGAYEQYL. For the CDR3, the DNA is TGTGCCAGCGGGGAAGGACAGGGGGCTTACGAGCAGTACTTG.

There are many counts of this clonotype. The V and J genes are TRBV18 and TRBJ1-3; weak D call: TRBD1 (6 bases). The CDR3 sequence is 13 residues long. CDR1 and CDR2 (germline): KGHSH, LQKENI. V shed 2 bases and J shed 7 bases, with 9 bases lying between them. The CDR3 sequence: CASSPNRENTIYF. In DNA form, the CDR3 reads TGTGCCAGCTCACCAAACAGGGAGAACACCATATATTTT.